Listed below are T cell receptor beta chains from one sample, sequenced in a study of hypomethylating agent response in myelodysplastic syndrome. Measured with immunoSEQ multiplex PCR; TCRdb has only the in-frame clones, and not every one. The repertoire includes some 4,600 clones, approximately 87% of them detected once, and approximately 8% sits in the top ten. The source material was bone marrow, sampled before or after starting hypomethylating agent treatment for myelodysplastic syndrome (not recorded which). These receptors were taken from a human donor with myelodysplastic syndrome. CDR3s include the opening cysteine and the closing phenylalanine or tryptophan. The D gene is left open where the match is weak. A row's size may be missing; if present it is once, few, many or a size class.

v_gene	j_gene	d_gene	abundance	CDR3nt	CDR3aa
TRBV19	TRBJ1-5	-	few	TGTGCCAGTAGTAGGGCCCAGGCCGGTGTGATTGGGCCCCAGCATTTT	CASSRAQAGVIGPQHF
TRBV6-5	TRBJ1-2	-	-	TGTGCCAGCAGTAAAAATCCCGACAGGTCCTATGGCTACACCTTC	CASSKNPDRSYGYTF
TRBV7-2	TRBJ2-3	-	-	TGTGCCAGCAGCGCGTGGTCGGATACGCAGTATTTT	CASSAWSDTQYF
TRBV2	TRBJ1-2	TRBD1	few	TGTGCCAGCCGACAGGGGGCCTATGGCTACACCTTC	CASRQGAYGYTF
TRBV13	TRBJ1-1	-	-	TGTGCCAGCAGCTTAGAAGGCAGAAACACTGAAGCTTTCTTT	CASSLEGRNTEAFF
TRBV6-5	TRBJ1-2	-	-	TGTGCCACTCAGGGGCTGGGAGGCTACACCTTC	CATQGLGGYTF
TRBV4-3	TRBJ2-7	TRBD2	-	TGCGCCAGCAGCCAAGAAGCGGGGGGGCTTTGGGAGCAGTACTTC	CASSQEAGGLWEQYF
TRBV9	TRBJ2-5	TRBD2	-	TGTGCCAGCAGTCCTAGCGGGGTCGGAGAGACCCAGTACTTC	CASSPSGVGETQYF
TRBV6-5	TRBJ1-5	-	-	TGTGCCAGTTGGGGGGTTTGGGGTCAGCCCCAGCATTTT	CASWGVWGQPQHF
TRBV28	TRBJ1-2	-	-	TGTGCCAGCAGTTTCCCTAACTATGGCTACACCTTC	CASSFPNYGYTF
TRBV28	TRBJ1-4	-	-	TGTGCCAGCAGCGCTCTGATTGGGTCGACTAATGAAAAACTGTTTTTT	CASSALIGSTNEKLFF
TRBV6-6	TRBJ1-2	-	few	TGTGCCAGCAGGGCTTGGGTACAGGATGGCTACACCTTC	CASRAWVQDGYTF
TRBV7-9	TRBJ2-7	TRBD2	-	TGTGCCAGCAGCTCGACCGGGACTAGCTATAGCTTC	CASSSTGTSYSF
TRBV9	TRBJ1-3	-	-	TGTGCCAGCAGCGTAAGCGAGGGAAACACCATATATTTT	CASSVSEGNTIYF
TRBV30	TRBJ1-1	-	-	TGTGCTACAGGTTCGAACACTGAAGCTTTCTTT	CATGSNTEAFF
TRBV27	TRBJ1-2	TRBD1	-	TGTGCCAGCAGTGGACAGGGGGGAGGCGGCTACACCTTC	CASSGQGGGGYTF
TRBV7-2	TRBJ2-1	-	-	TGTGCCAGCAGCTTAGACAGCTCCTACAATGAGCAGTTCTTC	CASSLDSSYNEQFF
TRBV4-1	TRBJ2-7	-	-	TGCGCCAGCAGCCCTCGGGACACCTCCTACGAGCAGTACTTC	CASSPRDTSYEQYF
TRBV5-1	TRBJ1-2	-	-	TGCGCCAGCAGCTTGGATTACGGGCTAAAACATGGCTACACCTTC	CASSLDYGLKHGYTF
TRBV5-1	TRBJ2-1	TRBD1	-	TGCGCCAGCAGCTCTTTCTCCGGGACAGACAATGAGCAGTTCTTC	CASSSFSGTDNEQFF
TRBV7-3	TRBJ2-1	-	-	TGTGCCAGCAGCAGCATCCGGGGCCAGCGACACCACTACAATGAGCAGTTCTTC	CASSSIRGQRHHYNEQFF
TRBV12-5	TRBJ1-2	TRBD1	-	TGTGCTAGGGGGGGGACAGGGGGAGGCTACACCTTC	CARGGTGGGYTF
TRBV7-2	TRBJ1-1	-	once	TGTGCCAGCAGCAGAGGGTGGGGGGCCGCCACTGAAGCTTTCTTT	CASSRGWGAATEAFF
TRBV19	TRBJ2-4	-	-	TGTGCCAGTAGTATAACGGGGTCAGCTGCCAAAAACATTCAGTACTTC	CASSITGSAAKNIQYF
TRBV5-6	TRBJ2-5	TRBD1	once	TGTGCCAGCAGCTATAACAGGGGGCGAGGGGAGACCCAGTACTTC	CASSYNRGRGETQYF
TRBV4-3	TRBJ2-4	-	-	TGCGCCAGCAGCCAGCCCGGGAACATTCAGTACTTC	CASSQPGNIQYF
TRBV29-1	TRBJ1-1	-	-	TGCAGCGTTGACTCGGGGAACACTGAAGCTTTCTTT	CSVDSGNTEAFF
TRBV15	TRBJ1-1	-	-	TGTGCCACCAGGCCTGGGGGCATCCTCCCCAACACTGAAGCTTTCTTT	CATRPGGILPNTEAFF
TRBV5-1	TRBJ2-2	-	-	TGCGCCAGCAGCTTGGCGGGCACCGGGGAGCTGTTTTTT	CASSLAGTGELFF
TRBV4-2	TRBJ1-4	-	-	TGTGCCAGCAGCCCCAGATCGGGGGGACCCACAACTAATGAAAAACTGTTTTTT	CASSPRSGGPTTNEKLFF
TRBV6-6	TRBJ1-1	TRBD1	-	TGTGCCAGCACCCAGGGGGGATTTGAAGCTTTCTTT	CASTQGGFEAFF
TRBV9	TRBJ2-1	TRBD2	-	TGTGCCAGCAGCGTAGTGGGTAGCGGGGAGGACAATGAGCAGTTCTTC	CASSVVGSGEDNEQFF